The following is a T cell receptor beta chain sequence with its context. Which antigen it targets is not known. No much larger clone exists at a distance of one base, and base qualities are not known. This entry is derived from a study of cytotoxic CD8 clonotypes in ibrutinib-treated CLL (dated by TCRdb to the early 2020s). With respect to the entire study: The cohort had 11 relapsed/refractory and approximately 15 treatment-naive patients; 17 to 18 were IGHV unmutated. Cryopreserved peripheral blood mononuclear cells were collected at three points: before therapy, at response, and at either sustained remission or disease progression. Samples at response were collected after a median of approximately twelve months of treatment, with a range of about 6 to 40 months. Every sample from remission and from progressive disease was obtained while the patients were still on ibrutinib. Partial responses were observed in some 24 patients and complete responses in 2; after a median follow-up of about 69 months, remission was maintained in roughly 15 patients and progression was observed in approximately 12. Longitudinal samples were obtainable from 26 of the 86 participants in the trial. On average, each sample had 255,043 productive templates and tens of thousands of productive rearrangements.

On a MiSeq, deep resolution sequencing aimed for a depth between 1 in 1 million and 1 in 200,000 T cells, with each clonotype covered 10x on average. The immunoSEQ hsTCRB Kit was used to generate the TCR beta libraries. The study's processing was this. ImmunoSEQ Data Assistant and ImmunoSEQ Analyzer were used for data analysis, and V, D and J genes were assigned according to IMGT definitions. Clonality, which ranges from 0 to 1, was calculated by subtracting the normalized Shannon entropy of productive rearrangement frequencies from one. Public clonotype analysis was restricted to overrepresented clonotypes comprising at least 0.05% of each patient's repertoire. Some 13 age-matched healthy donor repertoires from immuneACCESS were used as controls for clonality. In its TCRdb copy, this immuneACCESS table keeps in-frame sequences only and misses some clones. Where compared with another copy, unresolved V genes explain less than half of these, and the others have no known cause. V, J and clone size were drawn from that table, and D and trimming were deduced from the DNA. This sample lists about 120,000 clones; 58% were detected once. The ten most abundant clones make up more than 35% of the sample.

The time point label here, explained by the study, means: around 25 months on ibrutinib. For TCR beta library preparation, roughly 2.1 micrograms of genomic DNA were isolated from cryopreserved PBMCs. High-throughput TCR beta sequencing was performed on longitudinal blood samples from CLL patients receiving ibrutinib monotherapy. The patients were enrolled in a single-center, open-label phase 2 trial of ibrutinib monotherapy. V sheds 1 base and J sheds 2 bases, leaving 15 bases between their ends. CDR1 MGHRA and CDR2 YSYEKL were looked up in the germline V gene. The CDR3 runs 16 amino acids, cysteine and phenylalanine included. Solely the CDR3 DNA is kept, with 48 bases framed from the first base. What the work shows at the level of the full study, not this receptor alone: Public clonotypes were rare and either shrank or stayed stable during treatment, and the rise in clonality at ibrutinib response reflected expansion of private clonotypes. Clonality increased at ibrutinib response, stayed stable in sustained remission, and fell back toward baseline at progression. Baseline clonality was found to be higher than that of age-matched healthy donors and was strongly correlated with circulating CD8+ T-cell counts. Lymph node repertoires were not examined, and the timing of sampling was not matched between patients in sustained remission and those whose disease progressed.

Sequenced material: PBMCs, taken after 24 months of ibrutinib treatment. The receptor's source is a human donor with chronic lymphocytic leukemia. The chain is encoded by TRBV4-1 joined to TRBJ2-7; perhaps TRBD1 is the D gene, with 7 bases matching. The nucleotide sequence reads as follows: TGCGCCAGCAGCCAAGTTGGGGGGACAGCTACCTACGAGCAGTACTTC. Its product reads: CASSQVGGTATYEQYF.